The 30 T cell receptor beta chains listed next were all sequenced from one sample in a study of shared clonotypes between healthy human individuals (dated by TCRdb to 2020 to 2021). CD8 naive samples consisted of CD45RO-negative cells that were positively selected for CCR7, yielding a CD45RA+CCR7+ population without TemRA cells. The library was made by the immunoSEQ multiplex PCR assay. Drawn from immuneACCESS, this table holds only the in-frame rearrangements with V and J called that TCRdb kept. Clones are partly lost; checked studies trace under half to an unresolved V gene and leave the rest unexplained. Recorded for this sample are 2 million to 2.5 million clones; over 85% of them occurred a single time. The ten largest clones represent roughly 1% of the sample. The sequenced material came from naive CD8+ T cells sorted from blood. What the cell subset or site label conveys for this sample: CD45RA+CCR7+. The source of these receptors is a man aged 18 to 30 in good health.

The rearrangement joins TRBV6-6 to TRBJ1-4; TRBD1 matches 7 bases. Germline V CDR1 and CDR2: MNHNY, SVGAGI (reference sequence). The CDR3 sequence is 14 residues long. Losses at the gene ends were 4 bases for V and 3 bases for J; bases not matched to a gene: 2. The CDR3 nucleotides read TGTGCCAGCAGTTCACAGGGGTCTAATGAAAAACTGTTTTTT. Amino acid sequence: CASSSQGSNEKLFF.

Details on this clone: The junction departs from the called germline gene at one end, perhaps through a read error. The chain recombines TRBV7-7 with TRBJ2-5; 10 bases agree with TRBD2. This CDR3 is 14 amino acids long. Germline V gene lookup returns CDR1 SSHAT and CDR2 FNYEAQ (reference sequence). The CDR3 is CASSTLAGSGAQYF. CDR3 coding DNA: TGTGCTAGCAGCACACTAGCGGGATCTGGAGCCCAGTACTTC.

Only one count was recorded for this clone. The chain carries TRBV18 and TRBJ2-1, with TRBD1 identical over 7 bases. CDR1 and CDR2 (germline): KGHSH, LQKENI. V lost 6 bases, J lost 8 bases, and 4 bases stayed unmatched. The CDR3 has 12 residues. The CDR3 sequence: CASSRQGDEQFF. DNA for the CDR3: TGTGCCAGCTCTCGACAGGGAGATGAGCAGTTCTTC.

The V gene is TRBV2, the J gene TRBJ2-1; 10 bases are shared with TRBD2. Germline V gene data show CDR1 as SNHLY and CDR2 as FYNNEI. J lost 7 bases, V lost 7 bases, and 10 bases had no gene match. The length of the CDR3 is 15 residues. CDR3 DNA: TGTGCCAGCAACCACCCGGGACTAGCGAAGAATGAGCAGTTCTTC. This codes for CASNHPGLAKNEQFF.

The chain uses TRBV9 and TRBJ2-7; 7 nucleotides agree with TRBD2. CDR1 is SGDLS, CDR2 YYNGEE, per germline. Trimming cost V 0 bases and J 7 bases; bases outside gene matches: 4. This CDR3 spans 13 amino acids. The CDR3 sequence: CASSVEAGWEQYF. The CDR3, as DNA: TGTGCCAGCAGCGTAGAAGCGGGGTGGGAGCAGTACTTC.

V usage is TRBV9 and J usage is TRBJ2-7; D uncertain. Germline V gives CDR1 SGDLS, CDR2 YYNGEE. The CDR3 consists of 13 residues. V lost 5 bases to trimming and J lost 1 base, with 10 bases between them. CDR3 bases: TGTGCCAGCAGTCCTGGGAATTCCTACGAGCAGTACTTC. It translates to CASSPGNSYEQYF. Combining the CDR3 with reference TRBV9 and TRBJ2-7 gives the whole variable domain DSGVTQTPKHLITATGQRVTLRCSPRSGDLSVYWYQQSLDQGLQFLIQYYNGEERAKGNILERFSAQQFPDLHSELNLSSLELGDSALYFCASSPGNSYEQYFGPGTRLTVT.

V and J are TRBV5-1 and TRBJ2-3; D is uncertain. The V gene lost 2 bases and the J gene lost 4 bases, with 8 bases spanning the gap. The CDR3 contains 13 residues. Looked up from germline, CDR1 is SGHRS and CDR2 is YFSETQ. This CDR3 is CASSLAKPDTQYF. In DNA form, the CDR3 reads TGCGCCAGCAGCTTAGCCAAGCCAGATACGCAGTATTTT.

The chain carries TRBV11-2 and TRBJ2-1; D ambiguous. V dropped 3 bases and J dropped 10 bases, with 13 bases sitting between them. CDR3 length: 13 residues. The germline V gene encodes CDR1 SGHAT and CDR2 FQNNGV. CDR3 sequence (DNA): TGTGCCAGCAGCTTCGGTCCCCGGACGGAGCAGTTCTTC. Translation gives CASSFGPRTEQFF.

The rearrangement uses TRBV4-3 and TRBJ2-3, with 10 bases fitting TRBD2. After removal of 1 base from V and 4 bases from J, the junction contained 5 bases not matched to a gene. Germline CDR1 and CDR2: LGHNA and YSLEER. The CDR3 has 16 residues. CDR3 nucleotide sequence: TGCGCCAGCAGCCAAGCACAGCGGGAGGGCCCAGATACGCAGTATTTT. This gives the protein CASSQAQREGPDTQYF.

The chain carries TRBV19 and TRBJ2-1; 8 bases are shared with TRBD1. V lost 5 bases and J lost 3; bases outside the gene matches: 3. Looked up from germline, CDR1 is LNHDA and CDR2 is SQIVND (reference sequence). The CDR3 is 14 residues long. As DNA, the CDR3 is TGTGCCAGTAGTGCCGGGACAGGCTACAATGAGCAGTTCTTC. Translating gives CASSAGTGYNEQFF. Together with reference TRBV19 and TRBJ2-1, the CDR3 gives the full variable domain: DGGITQSPKYLFRKEGQNVTLSCEQNLNHDAMYWYRQDPGQGLRLIYYSQIVNDFQKGDIAEGYSVSREKKESFPLTVTSAQKNPTAFYLCASSAGTGYNEQFFGPGTRLTVL.

The V gene is TRBV11-2, the J gene TRBJ2-7; D is undetermined. The CDR3 runs 14 residues. From germline, CDR1 is SGHAT and CDR2 FQNNGV. V was shortened by 2 bases and J by 2 bases, with 10 bases between the two germline ends. The CDR3 protein is CASSLSYAPYEQYF. DNA of the CDR3: TGTGCCAGCAGCTTATCGTATGCCCCCTACGAGCAGTACTTC.

This chain uses TRBV13 with TRBJ1-1; D gene uncertain. Trimming took 6 bases from V and 0 from J, leaving 11 bases between them. Germline V gene data show CDR1 as PRHDT and CDR2 as FYEKMQ (reference sequence). The CDR3 contains 14 residues. CDR3 sequence: CASSGLQMNTEAFF. The CDR3 DNA is TGTGCCAGCAGTGGGCTACAGATGAACACTGAAGCTTTCTTT.

This clone was detected only once. CDR3 coding DNA: TGTGCCAGCAGCGCCGGGACTAGCGGGGGGGCCCCGGAGACCCAGTACTTC. It encodes CASSAGTSGGAPETQYF. This chain links TRBV5-6 with TRBJ2-5; 16 positions match TRBD2. Per germline, CDR1 SGHDT and CDR2 YYEEEE. Trimming cost V 4 bases and J 5 bases; bases outside gene matches: 8. There are 17 residues in the CDR3.

Regarding this clone: Other DNA sequences of this sample code for an identical CDR3. V gene TRBV13 combines with J gene TRBJ2-7; 8 bases line up with TRBD2. Trimming cost V 4 bases and J 5 bases; bases outside gene matches: 4. Germline V gene sequence: CDR1 PRHDT, CDR2 FYEKMQ (reference sequence). The CDR3 covers 13 residues. As DNA, the CDR3 is TGTGCCAGCAGCTCTGGACTAGCAGACGAGCAGTACTTC. It translates to CASSSGLADEQYF. Based on the CDR3 plus reference TRBV13 and TRBJ2-7, the full variable domain is AAGVIQSPRHLIKEKRETATLKCYPIPRHDTVYWYQQGPGQDPQFLISFYEKMQSDKGSIPDRFSAQQFSDYHSELNMSSLELGDSALYFCASSSGLADEQYFGPGTRLTVT.

J is TRBJ2-2 and V is TRBV19, with a possible D match to TRBD2 (6 bases). Germline assignment: CDR1 LNHDA and CDR2 SQIVND (reference sequence). V lost 5 bases and J 5 bases, leaving 21 bases between the germline ends. The CDR3 is 17 residues long. Written as DNA, the CDR3 is TGTGCCAGTAGTTCCTGGGAGGAGGGGAGGAGGACCGGGGAGCTGTTTTTT. Its translation is CASSSWEEGRRTGELFF.

The chain recombines TRBV6-1 with TRBJ2-5; D assignment may be TRBD1 or TRBD2 (5 bases each). Trimming left V 6 bases short and J 5 bases short, with 16 bases between. The CDR3 has 14 amino acids. Germline values: CDR1 MNHNS, CDR2 SASEGT. This chain's CDR3 is CASRDLLGAETQYF. CDR3 coding DNA: TGTGCCAGCAGGGACCTACTCGGGGCTGAGACCCAGTACTTC.

This sequence joins TRBV7-9 and TRBJ1-3, with a weak D call TRBD1 (5 bases). Germline CDR1 SEHNR, CDR2 FQNEAQ (reference sequence). V was cut by 5 bases and J by 0 bases, with 17 bases left in between. The CDR3 is made up of 17 amino acids. The CDR3 region is CASSNPPGRISGNTIYF. The CDR3 bases are TGTGCCAGCAGCAATCCCCCGGGACGAATCTCTGGAAACACCATATATTTT.

In DNA form, the CDR3 reads TGCGCCAGCAGCCAAGTGTCGAGTCTGGGAGATACGCAGTATTTT. Its translation is CASSQVSSLGDTQYF. The chain employs TRBV4-3 and TRBJ2-3; unclear D gene. The CDR3 runs to 15 residues. Germline lookup yields CDR1 LGHNA and CDR2 YSLEER. V was clipped by 1 base and J by 5 bases, with 13 bases between them.

The chain joins TRBV29-1 to TRBJ2-7; 11 positions agree with TRBD1. V shed 2 bases, J shed 4 bases, and the junction held 4 bases outside the gene matches. Germline V CDR1 and CDR2: SQVTM, ANQGSEA. The CDR3 covers 14 residues. CDR3 sequence: CSVELGDRGYEQYF. CDR3 DNA: TGCAGCGTTGAACTGGGGGACAGGGGGTACGAGCAGTACTTC.

V and J are TRBV2 and TRBJ1-5, with TRBD1 matching 7 bases. The CDR3 covers 15 residues. V shed 2 bases and J 1 base; nucleotides not matched to a gene: 2. Germline V gene lookup returns CDR1 SNHLY and CDR2 FYNNEI. This chain's CDR3 is CASSEKGASNQPQHF. Written as DNA, the CDR3 is TGTGCCAGCAGTGAAAAGGGGGCAAGCAATCAGCCCCAGCATTTT.

This chain joins TRBV9 and TRBJ2-3; no clear D. Germline values: CDR1 SGDLS, CDR2 YYNGEE. The CDR3 consists of 12 residues. The V end lost 3 bases, the J end lost 2 bases, and 4 bases lay between the germline ends. As DNA, the CDR3 is TGTGCCAGCAGCGGGCCCACAGATACGCAGTATTTT. As protein: CASSGPTDTQYF.

A remark on this clone: Other DNA sequences within the sample encode an identical CDR3. V gene TRBV7-9 combines with J gene TRBJ1-1; no clear D. The CDR3 runs to 11 residues. V dropped 0 bases and J dropped 8 bases, with 4 bases sitting between them. Germline assignment: CDR1 SEHNR and CDR2 FQNEAQ (reference sequence). This CDR3 is CASSLAGEAFF. The CDR3 DNA is TGTGCCAGCAGCTTAGCGGGGGAAGCTTTCTTT.

J is TRBJ1-4 and V is TRBV25-1, with 8 nucleotides matching TRBD1. Germline V gives CDR1 MGHDK, CDR2 SYGVNS. The ends lost 3 bases at V and 4 bases at J; junction bases unmatched: 4. This CDR3 is built from 15 residues. CDR3 bases: TGTGCCAGCAGTGACTTGGACAGGGTTAATGAAAAACTGTTTTTT. Amino acid sequence: CASSDLDRVNEKLFF.

The rearrangement joins TRBV5-6 to TRBJ1-3; unclear D gene. Trimming left V 0 bases short and J 8 bases short, with 9 bases between. The germline gives CDR1 SGHDT, CDR2 YYEEEE. The CDR3 contains 13 residues. The CDR3 nucleotides read TGTGCCAGCAGCTTGGCCAAAGTTTACACCATATATTTT. Amino acid sequence: CASSLAKVYTIYF.

The rearrangement uses TRBV10-1 and TRBJ2-5, with unresolved D. The CDR3 loop spans 13 amino acids. From germline, CDR1 is WNHNN and CDR2 SYGVQD (reference sequence). Deletions cut 0 bases from V and 5 bases from J, with 7 bases between. Here the CDR3 reads CASSESWYETQYF. CDR3 sequence (DNA): TGCGCCAGCAGTGAGTCCTGGTACGAGACCCAGTACTTC.

This sequence joins TRBV11-2 and TRBJ2-3, with unresolved D. Trimming removed 0 bases from V and 0 bases from J, with 4 bases in between. The CDR3 has 14 residues. CDR1 and CDR2 from the germline V gene are SGHAT and FQNNGV. The CDR3, as DNA: TGTGCCAGCAGCTTAGAGGCTAGCACAGATACGCAGTATTTT. Translating it yields CASSLEASTDTQYF.

The chain carries TRBV7-9 and TRBJ1-4; 8 positions agree with TRBD1. Germline V gene sequence: CDR1 SEHNR, CDR2 FQNEAQ (reference sequence). The trim removed 8 bases at V and 8 bases at J, leaving 10 bases unmatched. CDR3 length: 14 amino acids. The DNA for the CDR3 is TGTGCCAGCTGCGTAGGACAGGGTTACGAAAAACTGTTTTTT. Translated: CASCVGQGYEKLFF.

In this sample, this clone turned up once. The rearrangement uses TRBV28 and TRBJ1-3; 8 bases align to TRBD1. Germline CDR1 is MDHEN and CDR2 is SYDVKM. The CDR3 has 14 amino acids. The J segment lost 0 bases and the V segment lost 8 bases, leaving 3 bases of the junction unmatched. The CDR3 DNA sequence: TGTGCCAGCCAGGGGGCGAGCTCTGGAAACACCATATATTTT. Amino acid sequence: CASQGASSGNTIYF. The whole variable domain, remainder taken from reference TRBV28 and TRBJ1-3, is DVKVTQSSRYLVKRTGEKVFLECVQDMDHENMFWYRQDPGLGLRLIYFSYDVKMKEKGDIPEGYSVSREKKERFSLILESASTNQTSMYLCASQGASSGNTIYFGEGSWLTVV.

The chain employs TRBV19 and TRBJ1-5, with a tentative D call TRBD1 (5 bases). Looked up from germline, CDR1 is LNHDA and CDR2 is SQIVND (reference sequence). The CDR3 has 14 amino acids. With 3 bases removed from V and 4 bases from J, the gap between germline ends came to 10 bases. The CDR3 nucleotides read TGTGCCAGTAGTATGCGAGGGGTTAATCAGCCCCAGCATTTT. Amino acid sequence: CASSMRGVNQPQHF.

This chain joins TRBV14 and TRBJ1-2; D unclear. The CDR3 sequence is 15 residues long. The V end lost 0 bases, the J end lost 3 bases, and 11 bases lay between the germline ends. Germline V CDR1 and CDR2: SGHDN, FVKESK. CDR3 coding DNA: TGTGCCAGCAGCCAAGATATCGGCTGGGACTATGGCTACACCTTC. It codes for CASSQDIGWDYGYTF.